A single sample is the source of the 8 T cell receptor beta chains below, sequenced in a study of blood T cell repertoires in COVID-19. TCRdb keeps only in-frame clones here, not all; method: immunoSEQ multiplex PCR. The table has about 100,000 clones, 80% seen once. Sequencing was performed on peripheral blood. These receptors were taken from a man between 65 and 85 years old with active or convalescent COVID-19.

This rearrangement joins TRBV29-1 to TRBJ2-7; no reliable D call. The CDR3 runs to 11 residues. The germline V gene has CDR1 SQVTM and CDR2 ANQGSEA. V was cut by 4 bases and J by 6 bases, with 10 bases left in between. Here the CDR3 reads CSVVSFVEQYF. CDR3 DNA sequence: TGCAGCGTTGTTTCGTTTGTCGAGCAGTACTTC.

The chain recombines TRBV4-2 with TRBJ2-7, with D possibly matching TRBD2 (7 bases). This CDR3 is built from 17 residues. Germline V gene data show CDR1 as LGHNA and CDR2 as YNFKEQ. Trimming pared 1 base from V and 4 bases from J, leaving 20 bases between. This CDR3 is CASSQGSRAGEGYEQYF. The CDR3, as DNA: TGTGCCAGCAGCCAAGGAAGTCGGGCAGGGGAGGGTTACGAGCAGTACTTC.

The gene calls are TRBV11-2 and TRBJ2-7; the match to TRBD1 covers 7 bases. CDR3 length equals 16 residues. The germline CDR1 and CDR2 sequences are SGHAT and FQNNGV. The V and J ends lost 5 bases and 1 base, in that order; junction bases with no gene match: 11. CDR3 in amino acids: CASSAPSLGQSYEQYF. In DNA form, the CDR3 reads TGTGCCAGCAGCGCCCCAAGCCTGGGACAGTCCTACGAGCAGTACTTC.

This clone was picked up a small number of times. The chain employs TRBV9 and TRBJ2-3; the match to TRBD2 covers 13 bases. Germline values: CDR1 SGDLS, CDR2 YYNGEE. The CDR3 has 17 residues. After removal of 3 bases from V and 0 bases from J, the junction contained 4 bases not matched to a gene. The CDR3, as DNA: TGTGCCAGCAGCGGGACTAGCGGGGGCACTAGCACAGATACGCAGTATTTT. It translates to CASSGTSGGTSTDTQYF.

The chain combines TRBV5-1 with TRBJ1-2; 9 nucleotides match TRBD1. Germline V gives CDR1 SGHRS, CDR2 YFSETQ. The CDR3 contains 14 residues. The V and J ends lost 4 bases and 6 bases, in that order; junction bases with no gene match: 7. The CDR3 loop is CASSDRDRVNGYTF. In DNA form, the CDR3 reads TGCGCCAGCAGCGACCGGGACAGGGTAAATGGCTACACCTTC. The full variable domain, with the rest looked up from reference TRBV5-1 and TRBJ1-2, is KAGVTQTPRYLIKTRGQQVTLSCSPISGHRSVSWYQQTPGQGLQFLFEYFSETQRNKGNFPGRFSGRQFSNSRSEMNVSTLELGDSALYLCASSDRDRVNGYTFGSGTRLTVV.

The rearrangement joins TRBV10-2 to TRBJ1-1, with D unclear. Trimming removed 3 bases from V and 1 base from J, with 12 bases in between. Germline CDR1 is WSHSY and CDR2 is SAAADI. CDR3 length: 15 residues. CDR3 DNA: TGCGCCAGCAGTGATGTGGCGGGTGGGAACACTGAAGCTTTCTTT. Amino acids: CASSDVAGGNTEAFF.

The genes are TRBV13 and TRBJ2-1; 12 bases map to TRBD2. Germline trimming cut 8 bases from V and 7 bases from J; bases unmatched to any gene: 9. Per the germline V gene, CDR1 is PRHDT and CDR2 is FYEKMQ (reference sequence). This CDR3 comprises 15 residues. CDR3 sequence (DNA): TGTGCCAGCCCCCTAGCGGGGGGGCCGGGGAATGAGCAGTTCTTC. Amino acids: CASPLAGGPGNEQFF.

The chain recombines TRBV19 with TRBJ2-1; maybe TRBD2 (6 bases). In germline, CDR1 is LNHDA, CDR2 SQIVND (reference sequence). The V end lost 5 bases, the J end lost 3 bases, and 23 bases lay between the germline ends. The CDR3 contains 18 residues. The CDR3 here is CASSSSLIASDYYNEQFF. CDR3 nucleotides: TGTGCCAGTAGTTCGTCATTAATTGCTAGCGATTACTACAATGAGCAGTTCTTC. The full variable domain, in which reference TRBV19 and TRBJ2-1 provide the parts outside the CDR3, is DGGITQSPKYLFRKEGQNVTLSCEQNLNHDAMYWYRQDPGQGLRLIYYSQIVNDFQKGDIAEGYSVSREKKESFPLTVTSAQKNPTAFYLCASSSSLIASDYYNEQFFGPGTRLTVL.